Below are 14 T cell receptor beta chains sequenced from a single sample in a study of T cells in localized non-small cell lung cancer. The protocol was immunoSEQ multiplex PCR, while the TCRdb copy is restricted to in-frame clones and leaves out a portion. This table holds tens of thousands of clones, about 85% found once. Sequenced here: PBMCs, sampled before any cancer treatment. These receptors were obtained from a woman aged 40-75 years with stage II squamous cell lung carcinoma.

V is TRBV7-9 and J is TRBJ2-2, with no clear D. Germline CDR1 is SEHNR and CDR2 is FQNEAQ (reference sequence). The CDR3 has 12 residues. V was trimmed by 1 base and J by 4 bases, leaving 1 base between them. In DNA form, the CDR3 reads TGTGCCAGCAGCTTAGTCACCGGGGAGCTGTTTTTT. Translation: CASSLVTGELFF. The full variable domain, its missing parts supplied by reference TRBV7-9 and TRBJ2-2, is DTGVSQNPRHKITKRGQNVTFRCDPISEHNRLYWYRQTLGQGPEFLTYFQNEAQLEKSRLLSDRFSAERPKGSFSTLEIQRTEQGDSAMYLCASSLVTGELFFGEGSRLTVL.

The chain combines TRBV9 with TRBJ2-3; TRBD2 matches at 7 bases. The CDR3 is made up of 14 amino acids. The V gene end was trimmed by 3 bases and the J gene end by 3 bases; junction bases not matched to a gene: 4. Germline V gives CDR1 SGDLS, CDR2 YYNGEE. The CDR3 sequence: CASSAREATDTQYF. The CDR3 nucleotides are TGTGCCAGCAGCGCCCGGGAGGCGACAGATACGCAGTATTTT.

V usage is TRBV18 and J usage is TRBJ1-3; 7 positions match TRBD1. With 1 base clipped from V and 7 bases from J, the junction kept 10 bases outside the gene matches. Germline V gene data show CDR1 as KGHSH and CDR2 as LQKENI. The CDR3 is made up of 16 amino acids. This CDR3 reads CASSPQPQGVLNTIYF. The CDR3 nucleotides read TGTGCCAGCTCACCACAACCCCAGGGGGTATTGAACACCATATATTTT.

The rearrangement links TRBV28 to TRBJ2-3; 8 bases fit TRBD1. After removal of 5 bases from V and 2 bases from J, the junction contained 6 bases not matched to a gene. Germline V gene data show CDR1 as MDHEN and CDR2 as SYDVKM. The CDR3 consists of 15 residues. DNA of the CDR3: TGTGCCAGCAGTCCCCGACAGGGGTACACAGATACGCAGTATTTT. As protein: CASSPRQGYTDTQYF.

A few counts support this clone. The chain is built from TRBV28 and TRBJ2-3; the match to TRBD2 covers 13 bases. The CDR3 extends over 16 amino acids. The ends lost 6 bases at V and 7 bases at J; junction bases unmatched: 10. Germline values: CDR1 MDHEN, CDR2 SYDVKM. CDR3 loop: CASSTTSGRSGNTQYF. CDR3 nucleotides: TGTGCCAGCAGCACGACTAGCGGGAGGTCGGGAAATACGCAGTATTTT. The full variable domain, completed using reference TRBV28 and TRBJ2-3, is DVKVTQSSRYLVKRTGEKVFLECVQDMDHENMFWYRQDPGLGLRLIYFSYDVKMKEKGDIPEGYSVSREKKERFSLILESASTNQTSMYLCASSTTSGRSGNTQYFGPGTRLTVL.

This chain links TRBV7-9 with TRBJ1-1; 7 bases map to TRBD1. The CDR3 sequence is 17 residues long. The germline V gene has CDR1 SEHNR and CDR2 FQNEAQ (reference sequence). V gave up 5 bases and J gave up 0 bases; unmatched junction bases: 12. CDR3 nucleotides: TGTGCCAGCAGCCAGTCCAGGGGGTTCCTCATGAACACTGAAGCTTTCTTT. Translated: CASSQSRGFLMNTEAFF.

The chain employs TRBV19 and TRBJ2-4, with 11 bases identical to TRBD1. This CDR3 comprises 14 residues. Germline loops: CDR1 LNHDA, CDR2 SQIVND (reference sequence). Unmatched junction bases numbered 6, after V lost 7 bases and J lost 7 bases. Written as DNA, the CDR3 is TGTGCCAGTAATACCGGGACAGGGGGGAACATTCAGTACTTC. This translates into CASNTGTGGNIQYF.

This rearrangement joins TRBV5-1 to TRBJ1-1, with D tentatively TRBD1 (5 bases). Germline values: CDR1 SGHRS, CDR2 YFSETQ. V lost 0 bases and J lost 4, with 10 bases in between. CDR3 length equals 14 residues. As DNA, the CDR3 is TGCGCCAGCAGCTTGGGTGGGGCCCGCACTGAAGCTTTCTTT. Residues: CASSLGGARTEAFF.

Only one count was recorded for this clone. The chain has TRBV7-8 and TRBJ2-7; D unclear. Trimming left V 0 bases short and J 0 bases short, with 3 bases between. Germline loops: CDR1 SGHVS, CDR2 FQNEAQ. The length of the CDR3 is 13 residues. CDR3 residues: CASSLASSYEQYV. CDR3 sequence (DNA): TGTGCCAGCAGCTTAGCGAGCTCCTACGAGCAGTACGTC.

This sequence joins TRBV6-5 and TRBJ1-5, with no clear D. Germline CDR1 is MNHEY and CDR2 is SVGAGI. Trimming stripped 2 bases from V and 0 bases from J, with 8 bases between. This CDR3 is built from 15 residues. CDR3 bases: TGTGCCAGCAGTTACGGGCGGAATAGCAATCAGCCCCAGCATTTT. Its protein product is CASSYGRNSNQPQHF.

This sequence joins TRBV19 and TRBJ1-6, with 9 bases lining up with TRBD1. Germline V gives CDR1 LNHDA, CDR2 SQIVND (reference sequence). CDR3 length: 18 residues. Losses at the gene ends were 1 base for V and 10 bases for J; bases not matched to a gene: 14. The CDR3 coding sequence is TGTGCCAGTAGTATAGGCCGTCCCGGGACAGGGCTTGGATCACCCCTCCACTTT. It encodes CASSIGRPGTGLGSPLHF.

V gene TRBV5-3 combines with J gene TRBJ2-5; D unclear. TRBV5-3 is noted as an ORF with a role that remains uncertain. Trimming shortened V by 7 bases and J by 2 bases, and 9 bases separated the two germline ends. The CDR3 has 12 residues. The DNA of the CDR3 is TGTGCCAGACCCCAACTTCAAGAGACCCAGTACTTC. Its translation: CARPQLQETQYF.

This clone was recorded a few times. J is TRBJ2-3 and V is TRBV5-4; D remains ambiguous. Germline V CDR1 and CDR2: SGHNT, YYREEE (reference sequence). The CDR3 has 14 residues. Deletions cut 2 bases from V and 2 bases from J, with 9 bases between. CDR3 sequence: CASSFSSDTDTQYF. The DNA for the CDR3 is TGTGCCAGCAGCTTTTCGTCAGACACAGATACGCAGTATTTT.

V usage is TRBV7-2 and J usage is TRBJ2-5, with 9 bases identical to TRBD2. Germline V gene lookup returns CDR1 SGHTA and CDR2 FQGNSA. V dropped 1 base and J dropped 3; count of bases not matched to a gene: 3. The CDR3 runs 15 residues. The CDR3 sequence is CASSLVGTSKETQYF. Written as DNA, the CDR3 is TGTGCCAGCAGCTTAGTAGGGACTAGCAAAGAGACCCAGTACTTC.